This T cell receptor (beta chain) was recovered during a study of cytomegalovirus exposure and HLA in healthy donors. Study-wide context: Of all 400 or so donors who were genotyped, roughly 83% belonged to the Caucasian-associated ancestry cluster.

All the people who gave samples were healthy bone marrow donors. The CDR3 covers 14 residues. Germline V CDR1 and CDR2: LNHDA, SQIVND (reference sequence). The V and J ends lost 6 bases and 7 bases, in that order; junction bases with no gene match: 9. Study-level results: Common viral pathogens (according to a later analysis) appeared linked to several of the most significant clusters. Later analysis suggested most CMV-associated TCR beta chains were HLA-restricted.

In regard to this clone: Its antigen is unidentified.

The PCR contained 60 Vbeta and 13 Jbeta primers. Libraries were prepared by immunoSEQ multiplex PCR; TCRdb keeps only in-frame clonotypes and omits some of them. This listing includes some 120,000 clones. This clonotype originated in a woman aged 55-69 years in good health and CMV-seronegative. Sequencing was carried out using PBMCs. V gene TRBV19 combines with J gene TRBJ1-5; TRBD1 matches 7 bases. This CDR3 is CASSISTGSQPQHF. CDR3 nucleotide sequence: TGTGCCAGTAGCATATCGACAGGGTCCCAGCCCCAGCATTTT. Using reference TRBV19 and TRBJ1-5 for the parts outside the CDR3, the full variable domain is DGGITQSPKYLFRKEGQNVTLSCEQNLNHDAMYWYRQDPGQGLRLIYYSQIVNDFQKGDIAEGYSVSREKKESFPLTVTSAQKNPTAFYLCASSISTGSQPQHFGDGTRLSIL.